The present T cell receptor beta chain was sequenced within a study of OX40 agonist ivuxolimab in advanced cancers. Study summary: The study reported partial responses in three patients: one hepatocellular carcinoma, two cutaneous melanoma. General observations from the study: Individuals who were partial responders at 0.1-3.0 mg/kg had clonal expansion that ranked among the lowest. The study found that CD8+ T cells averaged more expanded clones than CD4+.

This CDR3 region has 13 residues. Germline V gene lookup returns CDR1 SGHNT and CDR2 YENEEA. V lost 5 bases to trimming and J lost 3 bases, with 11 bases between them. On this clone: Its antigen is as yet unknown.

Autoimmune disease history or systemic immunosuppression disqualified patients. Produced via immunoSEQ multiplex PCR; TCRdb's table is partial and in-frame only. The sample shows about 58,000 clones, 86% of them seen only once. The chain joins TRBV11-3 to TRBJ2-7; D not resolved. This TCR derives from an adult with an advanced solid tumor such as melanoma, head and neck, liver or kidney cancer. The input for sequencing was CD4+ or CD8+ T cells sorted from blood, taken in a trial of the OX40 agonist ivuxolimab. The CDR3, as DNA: TGTGCCAGCAGCCAAGGGCCCGACTACGAGCAGTACTTC. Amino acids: CASSQGPDYEQYF.